These T cell receptor beta chains were read from a single sample in a study of T-cell memory formation after mild COVID-19. MiXCR, run by TCRdb on the 5' RACE reads, gives a single entry per CDR3 protein. Of under 200,000 distinct CDR3 sequences in the sample, 11% are singletons; the top ten hold roughly 3.8%. The source material was PBMCs or a T cell subset sorted from them (not recorded which). The receptors come from a man younger than 35 who had mild COVID-19 (a few samples of this study predate the infection). Cell type and time point are not known. The CDR3 runs from the conserved cysteine through the conserved F or W. A D gene is named only where the DNA matches it firmly. Only some rows state a clone size, as once, few, many or a class for expanded clones.

J: TRBJ2-5; size: many; D: TRBD2; V: TRBV5-1; CDR3: CASSFLAEETQYF; DNA: TGCGCCAGCAGCTTCCTAGCGGAAGAGACCCAGTACTTC
J: TRBJ2-7; size: many; D: TRBD2; V: TRBV5-1; CDR3: CASSLLGLAGVNEQYF; DNA: TGCGCCAGCAGCCTCCTCGGACTAGCGGGGGTCAACGAGCAGTACTTC
J: TRBJ2-2; size: few; D: TRBD1; V: TRBV5-1; CDR3: CASSPGQGVNTGELFF; DNA: TGCGCCAGCAGCCCGGGACAGGGAGTAAACACCGGGGAGCTGTTTTTT
J: TRBJ2-1; size: .; D: TRBD1; V: TRBV20-1; CDR3: CSARDRRGLVNEQFF; DNA: TGCAGTGCTAGAGATCGCAGGGGGCTGGTCAATGAGCAGTTCTTC
J: TRBJ1-6; size: few; D: .; V: TRBV6-5; CDR3: CASRRGTGSSYNSPLHF; DNA: TGTGCCAGCAGGCGAGGCACTGGGAGCTCCTATAATTCACCCCTCCACTTT
J: TRBJ2-7; size: .; D: .; V: TRBV27; CDR3: CASSLWGSPSEQYF; DNA: TGTGCCAGCAGTTTATGGGGCTCCCCCTCCGAGCAGTACTTC
J: TRBJ1-2; size: .; D: .; V: TRBV14; CDR3: CASSQERKVADGYTF; DNA: TGTGCCAGCAGCCAAGAAAGGAAGGTGGCCGATGGCTACACCTTC
J: TRBJ1-4; size: .; D: TRBD1; V: TRBV5-1; CDR3: CASSETGVNEKLFF; DNA: TGCGCCAGCAGCGAGACAGGGGTTAATGAAAAACTGTTTTTT
J: TRBJ1-1; size: few; D: .; V: TRBV5-1; CDR3: CASSANTENTEAFF; DNA: TGCGCCAGCAGCGCAAATACAGAGAACACTGAAGCTTTCTTT
J: TRBJ2-7; size: .; D: TRBD2; V: TRBV20-1; CDR3: CSAYGGGNTYEQYF; DNA: TGCAGTGCTTACGGCGGGGGAAACACCTACGAGCAGTACTTC
J: TRBJ1-2; size: few; D: .; V: TRBV5-5; CDR3: CASSTRQSYGYTF; DNA: TGTGCCAGCAGCACCAGACAGAGCTATGGCTACACCTTC
J: TRBJ1-1; size: many; D: .; V: TRBV20-1; CDR3: CSAAPSLNTEAFF; DNA: TGCAGTGCTGCTCCATCCCTGAACACTGAAGCTTTCTTT
J: TRBJ2-3; size: .; D: .; V: TRBV10-3; CDR3: CAISGTGEEDTQYF; DNA: TGTGCCATCAGTGGGACGGGAGAAGAGGATACGCAGTATTTT
J: TRBJ2-7; size: .; D: TRBD2; V: TRBV11-2; CDR3: CASSANPQTSGFYEQYF; DNA: TGTGCCAGCAGCGCTAACCCTCAGACTAGCGGGTTCTACGAGCAGTACTTC
J: TRBJ2-2; size: many; D: .; V: TRBV4-1; CDR3: CAIGNKGGELFF; DNA: TGCGCCATCGGCAATAAGGGCGGGGAGCTGTTTTTT
J: TRBJ2-2; size: few; D: TRBD1; V: TRBV6-5; CDR3: CASRGTGTGRTGELFF; DNA: TGTGCCAGCAGGGGTACCGGGACAGGGCGTACCGGGGAGCTGTTTTTT
J: TRBJ2-1; size: .; D: .; V: TRBV7-9; CDR3: CASSFGEGGSEQFF; DNA: TGTGCCAGCAGCTTCGGGGAGGGGGGCAGTGAGCAGTTCTTC
J: TRBJ1-1; size: many; D: TRBD1; V: TRBV6-5; CDR3: CASSRSGTGNTEAFF; DNA: TGTGCCAGCAGTCGGTCCGGGACAGGTAACACTGAAGCTTTCTTT
J: TRBJ1-6; size: .; D: .; V: TRBV4-3; CDR3: CASSQDRAANSPLHF; DNA: TGCGCCAGCAGCCAAGACCGGGCAGCTAATTCACCCCTCCACTTT
J: TRBJ1-2; size: .; D: TRBD1; V: TRBV10-3; CDR3: CAISRTGGDGYTF; DNA: TGTGCCATCAGTCGGACAGGGGGGGATGGCTACACCTTC
J: TRBJ1-2; size: few; D: TRBD1; V: TRBV29-1; CDR3: CSVERSGQFYGYTF; DNA: TGCAGCGTTGAACGCTCGGGACAGTTCTATGGCTACACCTTC
J: TRBJ1-4; size: few; D: .; V: TRBV20-1; CDR3: CSARDASNEKLFF; DNA: TGCAGTGCTAGAGATGCCAGTAATGAAAAACTGTTTTTT
J: TRBJ2-1; size: many; D: TRBD2; V: TRBV4-3; CDR3: CASSGTSGAYNEQFF; DNA: TGCGCCAGCAGCGGGACTAGCGGGGCATACAATGAGCAGTTCTTC
J: TRBJ1-5; size: many; D: TRBD1; V: TRBV12-3/TRBV12-4; CDR3: CASRRQGGNQPQHF; DNA: TGTGCCAGCAGGCGACAGGGGGGTAATCAGCCCCAGCATTTT
J: TRBJ1-6; size: few; D: TRBD1; V: TRBV27; CDR3: CASSPRTGFNSPLHF; DNA: TGTGCCAGCAGCCCGCGGACAGGGTTTAATTCACCCCTCCACTTT
J: TRBJ2-1; size: few; D: .; V: TRBV7-3; CDR3: CASSSGAEQFF; DNA: TGTGCCAGCAGCTCGGGAGCAGAGCAGTTCTTC
J: TRBJ2-5; size: .; D: .; V: TRBV20-1; CDR3: CSASKSQETQYF; DNA: TGCAGTGCTAGCAAGTCCCAAGAGACCCAGTACTTC
J: TRBJ2-2; size: .; D: .; V: TRBV5-1; CDR3: CASCQSPRTGELFF; DNA: TGCGCCAGCTGCCAGTCGCCACGCACCGGGGAGCTGTTTTTT
J: TRBJ2-3; size: few; D: TRBD2; V: TRBV20-1; CDR3: CSAYGLAGSDTQYF; DNA: TGCAGTGCTTACGGACTAGCGGGGTCAGATACGCAGTATTTT
J: TRBJ2-5; size: many; D: .; V: TRBV7-2; CDR3: CASSSSTDGETQYF; DNA: TGTGCCAGCAGCTCTTCGACAGACGGAGAGACCCAGTACTTC
J: TRBJ2-5; size: many; D: .; V: TRBV12-3/TRBV12-4; CDR3: CASSGQDETQYF; DNA: TGTGCCAGCAGTGGGCAGGACGAGACCCAGTACTTC
J: TRBJ2-3; size: few; D: .; V: TRBV5-1; CDR3: CASSLEHDTQYF; DNA: TGCGCCAGCAGCTTAGAGCACGATACGCAGTATTTT
J: TRBJ2-5; size: few; D: TRBD2; V: TRBV5-1; CDR3: CASSLNQGTSGQETQYF; DNA: TGCGCCAGCAGCTTGAACCAAGGGACTAGCGGGCAAGAGACCCAGTACTTC
J: TRBJ2-3; size: many; D: TRBD2; V: TRBV6-2/TRBV6-3; CDR3: CASTPRRGGDTQYF; DNA: TGTGCCAGCACACCCCGGCGGGGGGGAGATACGCAGTATTTT
J: TRBJ2-1; size: .; D: TRBD2; V: TRBV5-1; CDR3: CASSGQAGGSGNEQFF; DNA: TGCGCCAGCAGCGGTCAAGCGGGGGGCTCCGGCAATGAGCAGTTCTTC
J: TRBJ1-2; size: .; D: .; V: TRBV7-2; CDR3: CASSFGGDYGYTF; DNA: TGTGCCAGCAGCTTTGGGGGAGACTATGGCTACACCTTC
J: TRBJ2-7; size: few; D: .; V: TRBV7-2; CDR3: CASSLVHEQYF; DNA: TGTGCCAGCAGCTTAGTCCACGAGCAGTACTTC
J: TRBJ2-3; size: many; D: TRBD2; V: TRBV7-2; CDR3: CASRTQASGGADTQYF; DNA: TGTGCCAGCAGAACTCAAGCTAGCGGGGGTGCAGATACGCAGTATTTT
J: TRBJ1-1; size: many; D: .; V: TRBV12-3/TRBV12-4; CDR3: CASKDNRAGGTEAFF; DNA: TGTGCCAGCAAAGATAACAGGGCCGGGGGCACTGAAGCTTTCTTT
J: TRBJ2-1; size: .; D: .; V: TRBV11-2; CDR3: CASSLWRDEQFF; DNA: TGTGCCAGCAGCCTGTGGCGAGATGAGCAGTTCTTC
J: TRBJ1-1; size: many; D: TRBD1; V: TRBV6-5; CDR3: CASSRQGRDTEAFF; DNA: TGTGCCAGCAGCCGACAGGGTAGGGACACTGAAGCTTTCTTT
J: TRBJ1-2; size: many; D: .; V: TRBV5-1; CDR3: CASSGDAPGYTF; DNA: TGCGCCAGCAGCGGGGACGCCCCTGGCTACACCTTC
J: TRBJ2-1; size: .; D: .; V: TRBV12-3/TRBV12-4; CDR3: CASSFQQINEQFF; DNA: TGTGCCAGCAGTTTTCAACAGATCAATGAGCAGTTCTTC
J: TRBJ2-4; size: few; D: TRBD1; V: TRBV5-6; CDR3: CASSSGQLNIQYF; DNA: TGTGCCAGCAGCTCGGGACAGCTCAACATTCAGTACTTC
J: TRBJ1-2; size: few; D: .; V: TRBV25-1; CDR3: CASSEGTNYGYTF; DNA: TGTGCCAGCAGTGAAGGGACAAACTATGGCTACACCTTC
J: TRBJ1-6; size: .; D: TRBD1; V: TRBV12-3/TRBV12-4; CDR3: CASSSQGYSSPLHF; DNA: TGTGCCAGCAGTTCACAGGGGTACAGTTCACCCCTCCACTTT
J: TRBJ2-7; size: many; D: .; V: TRBV4-3; CDR3: CASSPQGGSGEQYF; DNA: TGCGCCAGCAGCCCGCAGGGGGGGTCTGGCGAGCAGTACTTC
J: TRBJ2-1; size: .; D: .; V: TRBV20-1; CDR3: CSASIRQGNEQFF; DNA: TGCAGTGCCAGCATTCGGCAGGGAAATGAGCAGTTCTTC
J: TRBJ2-5; size: .; D: TRBD1; V: TRBV5-1; CDR3: CASSSAGTGSETQYF; DNA: TGCGCCAGCAGCTCGGCCGGGACAGGGTCAGAGACCCAGTACTTC
J: TRBJ1-2; size: .; D: .; V: TRBV14; CDR3: CASSQDTAYGYTF; DNA: TGTGCCAGCAGCCAAGACACAGCTTATGGCTACACCTTC
J: TRBJ2-1; size: .; D: TRBD2; V: TRBV20-1; CDR3: CSATPGLASYNEQFF; DNA: TGCAGTGCTACGCCGGGACTAGCGTCCTACAATGAGCAGTTCTTC
J: TRBJ2-5; size: .; D: TRBD2; V: TRBV5-1; CDR3: CASSLVASGVTETQYF; DNA: TGCGCCAGCAGCTTGGTGGCTAGCGGGGTTACTGAGACCCAGTACTTC
J: TRBJ2-1; size: few; D: .; V: TRBV7-9; CDR3: CASSLALGGARNEQFF; DNA: TGTGCCAGCAGCTTAGCGCTAGGAGGAGCGCGGAATGAGCAGTTCTTC
J: TRBJ2-3; size: .; D: TRBD2; V: TRBV12-3/TRBV12-4; CDR3: CASSHPAGGKDTQYF; DNA: TGTGCCAGCAGTCACCCAGCGGGGGGGAAAGATACGCAGTATTTT
J: TRBJ2-5; size: .; D: .; V: TRBV18; CDR3: CASSPQRVAYETQYF; DNA: TGTGCCAGCTCACCCCAGCGGGTAGCCTACGAGACCCAGTACTTC
J: TRBJ2-5; size: many; D: .; V: TRBV19; CDR3: CASSIRGTETQYF; DNA: TGTGCCAGTAGTATAAGGGGTACGGAGACCCAGTACTTC
J: TRBJ1-4; size: few; D: .; V: TRBV6-5; CDR3: CASSRRGEKLFF; DNA: TGTGCCAGCAGTCGACGGGGGGAAAAACTGTTTTTT
J: TRBJ2-3; size: .; D: TRBD1; V: TRBV6-1; CDR3: CASRNPSDRFNKRYF; DNA: TGTGCCAGCAGGAATCCTTCGGACAGGTTCAATAAGAGGTATTTT